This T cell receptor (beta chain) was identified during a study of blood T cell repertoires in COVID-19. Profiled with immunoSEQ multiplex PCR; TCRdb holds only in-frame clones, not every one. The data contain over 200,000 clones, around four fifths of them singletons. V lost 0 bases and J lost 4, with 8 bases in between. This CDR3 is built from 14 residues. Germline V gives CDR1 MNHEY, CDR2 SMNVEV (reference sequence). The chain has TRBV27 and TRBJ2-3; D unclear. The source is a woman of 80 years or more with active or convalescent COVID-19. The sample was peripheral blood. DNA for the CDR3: TGTGCCAGCAGTTTATCGTTCTATCCAGATACGCAGTATTTT. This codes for CASSLSFYPDTQYF.